Reported below is one TCR beta chain. The data were obtained in a study of shared clonotypes between healthy human individuals. Study-wide background: Each donor contributed plates that comprised three CD4 naive, three CD4 memory, two CD8 naive and one CD8 memory.

Germline loops: CDR1 SGHDN, CDR2 FVKESK. The CDR3 has 16 residues. V shed 9 bases and J shed 0 bases, with 17 bases lying between them. Authors' analysis steps: Junction-only immunoSEQ sequences carried no quality scores, so filtering differed. TCRdb's copy holds only in-frame clones and misses some; the assay was immunoSEQ multiplex PCR. Clone size and the V and J calls come from that table; the DNA yielded D and trimming. This sample yields about 2.1 million clones, of which around 93% are seen a single time; around 1.8% belongs to the top ten. Positively selected for CCR7, the CD45RO-negative cells used as naive CD8 cells excluded terminally differentiated effector memory CD45RA+ cells.

This sequence joins TRBV14 and TRBJ2-2; maybe TRBD2 (6 bases). The sample consisted of naive CD8+ T cells from PBMCs. The TCR originated in a man in his late teens or twenties in good health. Some clones in this sample may be carry-over from other donors' samples. In nucleotides, the CDR3 is TGTGCCAGTCTCTCAGGGACGGGAGCGAACACCGGGGAGCTGTTTTTT. Translated: CASLSGTGANTGELFF.